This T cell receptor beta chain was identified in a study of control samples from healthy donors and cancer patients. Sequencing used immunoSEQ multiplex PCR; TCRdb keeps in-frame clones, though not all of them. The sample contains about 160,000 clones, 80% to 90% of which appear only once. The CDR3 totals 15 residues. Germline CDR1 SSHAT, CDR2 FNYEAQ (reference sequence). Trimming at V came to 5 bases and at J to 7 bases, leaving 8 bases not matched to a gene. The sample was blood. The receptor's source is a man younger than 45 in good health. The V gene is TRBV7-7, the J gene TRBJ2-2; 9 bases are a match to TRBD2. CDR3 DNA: TGTGCCAGCAGCCCCTTAGCGGGGGAGGGCGGGGAGCTGTTTTTT. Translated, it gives CASSPLAGEGGELFF. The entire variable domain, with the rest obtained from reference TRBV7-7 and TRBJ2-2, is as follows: GAGVSQSPRYKVTKRGQDVTLRCDPISSHATLYWYQQALGQGPEFLTYFNYEAQPDKSGLPSDRFSAERPEGSISTLTIQRTEQRDSAMYRCASSPLAGEGGELFFGEGSRLTVL.